The present T cell receptor (beta chain) was sequenced within a study of a mutant IDH1 vaccine in newly diagnosed glioma. Study at large: Treated patients had a mean age of roughly 40 years and a roughly 60% male, roughly 40% female split. Scheduled at week 35, visit V12 preceded visit V13, held at week 47.

Remarks on this clone: Its antigen is unidentified.

Time point described: week 47, end of study. In every dose of vaccine, 300 ug of mutant IDH1 20-mer peptide was given alongside topical imiquimod. Profiled with immunoSEQ multiplex PCR; TCRdb holds only in-frame clones, not every one. The table lists some 35,000 clones, roughly 71% of them singletons, with roughly 9.8% in the top ten. V gave up 3 bases and J gave up 4 bases; unmatched junction bases: 10. This CDR3 region has 17 residues. Per germline, CDR1 LGHNA and CDR2 YSLEER. The sample here was PBMCs, taken from a glioma patient whose treatment included an IDH1 peptide vaccine. This sequence joins TRBV4-3 and TRBJ2-1; TRBD2 matches at 9 bases. The clonotype was recovered from a man aged 40-49 years with glioma. Here the CDR3 reads CASSQDLAGGFYNEQFF. For the CDR3, the DNA is TGCGCCAGCAGCCAGGATCTCGCGGGAGGGTTTTACAATGAGCAGTTCTTC.